The present entry profiles one T cell receptor beta chain with its context. Its target is unknown. The data were obtained in a study of a mutant IDH1 vaccine in newly diagnosed glioma. For the study at large: Most patients had radiochemotherapy with temozolomide before enrollment; others had one alone.

Findings of the study overall: Top peripheral T cell clonotype shifts appeared unrelated to pseudoprogression.

This table comes from immunoSEQ multiplex PCR, and its TCRdb copy is limited to in-frame clones, with some not included. The sample lists about 55,000 clones, about 80% seen once, with more than 4% in the top ten. This sample's time point: week 47, end of study. In the vaccine, a single dose held 300 ug of the mutant IDH1 20-mer peptide, along with topical imiquimod. The material sequenced was PBMCs, taken from a glioma patient whose treatment included an IDH1 peptide vaccine. The sequence was collected from a woman aged 40-49 years with glioma. Some clones in this sample may be carry-over from other donors' samples.

The CDR3 here is CASRNTGTGESSPLHF. The DNA of the CDR3 is TGTGCCAGCAGGAACACCGGGACAGGGGAGAGTTCACCCCTCCACTTT. This chain joins TRBV13 and TRBJ1-6; 10 bases are shared with TRBD1. V lost 6 bases to trimming and J lost 9 bases; unmatched junction nucleotides: 11. The CDR3 contains 16 residues. CDR1 is PRHDT, CDR2 FYEKMQ, per germline (reference sequence).